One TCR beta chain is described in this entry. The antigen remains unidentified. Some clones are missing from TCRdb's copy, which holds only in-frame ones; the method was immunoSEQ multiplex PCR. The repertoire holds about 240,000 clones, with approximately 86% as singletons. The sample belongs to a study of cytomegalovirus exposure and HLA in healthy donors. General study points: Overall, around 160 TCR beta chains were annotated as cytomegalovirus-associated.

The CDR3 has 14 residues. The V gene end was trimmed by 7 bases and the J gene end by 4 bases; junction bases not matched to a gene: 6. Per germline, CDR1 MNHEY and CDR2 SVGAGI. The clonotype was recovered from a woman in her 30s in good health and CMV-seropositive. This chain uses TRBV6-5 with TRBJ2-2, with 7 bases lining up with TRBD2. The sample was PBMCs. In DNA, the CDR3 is TGTGCCAGCACCCAGGGCGGGGGCACCGGGGAGCTGTTTTTT. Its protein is CASTQGGGTGELFF.